Each of the 10 T cell receptor beta chains below was sequenced from the same sample in a study of Ad26.COV2.S vaccination and SARS-CoV-2 variants. Stated treatment: some 20 received Ad26.COV2.S at low or high dose, single or two shots; about 5 received placebo; per-sample allocation not given. Samples came from day 63 after the first vaccine or placebo injection. The data were produced by immunoSEQ multiplex PCR, yet TCRdb's version contains in-frame clones alone and is incomplete. Found here are 250,000 or so clones, roughly 87% of them singletons; the top ten hold less than 3.5%. The material was peripheral blood, obtained in a trial of Ad26.COV2.S vaccine versus placebo. Receptor source: a person aged 18-65 years who received the Ad26.COV2.S COVID-19 vaccine or a placebo.

CDR3: CASSSADRAGYGYTF. Written as DNA, the CDR3 is TGTGCCAGCAGCTCCGCGGACAGGGCCGGCTATGGCTACACCTTC. The chain is built from TRBV5-5 and TRBJ1-2; 8 bases match TRBD1. The CDR3 has 15 residues. J was trimmed by 4 bases and V by 3 bases; bases with no gene match: 8. The V gene's germline CDR1 is SGHKS and CDR2 YYEKEE (reference sequence).

This CDR3 is CASSATSGAQETQYF. CDR3 sequence (DNA): TGTGCCAGCAGCGCTACTAGCGGAGCCCAAGAGACCCAGTACTTC. The chain carries TRBV3-1 (or the pseudogene TRBV3-2) and TRBJ2-5; TRBD2 matches 8 bases. CDR3 size: 15 residues. Germline V gene lookup returns CDR1 LGHDT and CDR2 YNNKEL (reference sequence). After removal of 5 bases from V and 1 base from J, the junction contained 6 bases not matched to a gene.

This clone was recorded once. The genes are TRBV5-8 and TRBJ1-1, with D perhaps matching TRBD1 (6 bases). The V end was cut by 1 base, the J end by 1 base, with 14 bases between. This CDR3 is built from 16 residues. CDR1 is SGHTS, CDR2 YDEGEE, per germline. CDR3 sequence: CASSLSRGIENTEAFF. Here the CDR3 DNA reads TGTGCCAGCAGCTTGAGTAGGGGGATAGAGAACACTGAAGCTTTCTTT. Variable domain in full (rest from reference TRBV5-8 and TRBJ1-1): EAGVTQSPTHLIKTRGQQATLRCSPISGHTSVYWYQQALGLGLQFLLWYDEGEERNRGNFPPRFSGRQFPNYSSELNVNALELEDSALYLCASSLSRGIENTEAFFGQGTRLTVV.

This rearrangement joins TRBV19 to TRBJ1-2; D remains ambiguous. Looked up from germline, CDR1 is LNHDA and CDR2 is SQIVND (reference sequence). The CDR3 covers 16 residues. V was pared by 8 bases and J by 11 bases, with 30 bases between. The CDR3 coding sequence is TGTGCCAGTGGAGACAATTCTTACCCCTCCCCCTTGGGATACACCTTC. Translated, it gives CASGDNSYPSPLGYTF. The full variable domain, rest sourced from reference TRBV19 and TRBJ1-2, is DGGITQSPKYLFRKEGQNVTLSCEQNLNHDAMYWYRQDPGQGLRLIYYSQIVNDFQKGDIAEGYSVSREKKESFPLTVTSAQKNPTAFYLCASGDNSYPSPLGYTFGSGTRLTVV.

V is TRBV5-4 and J is TRBJ2-5; 8 bases agree with TRBD1. Trimming removed 4 bases from V and 2 bases from J; junction bases left unmatched: 10. The germline V gene has CDR1 SGHNT and CDR2 YYREEE (reference sequence). The CDR3 sequence is 16 residues long. CDR3 protein: CASSLGQGVGQETQYF. CDR3 in DNA: TGTGCCAGCAGCCTAGGACAGGGTGTTGGGCAAGAGACCCAGTACTTC.

The J gene is TRBJ1-3, the V gene TRBV19; D not certain. The CDR3 is made up of 14 amino acids. Trimming left V 1 base short and J 6 bases short, with 10 bases between. The germline gives CDR1 LNHDA, CDR2 SQIVND (reference sequence). The CDR3 region is CASSIGWRLNTIYF. DNA of the CDR3: TGTGCCAGTAGTATAGGTTGGCGCTTAAACACCATATATTTT. The full variable domain, completed using reference TRBV19 and TRBJ1-3, is DGGITQSPKYLFRKEGQNVTLSCEQNLNHDAMYWYRQDPGQGLRLIYYSQIVNDFQKGDIAEGYSVSREKKESFPLTVTSAQKNPTAFYLCASSIGWRLNTIYFGEGSWLTVV.

This clone was counted a single time. CDR3 residues: CASSRNEKTEAFF. CDR3 nucleotides: TGTGCCAGCAGTAGGAATGAGAAGACTGAAGCTTTCTTT. The gene calls are TRBV7-2 and TRBJ1-1, with D uncertain. Per germline, CDR1 SGHTA and CDR2 FQGNSA. The CDR3 consists of 13 residues. V lost 6 bases, J lost 5 bases, and 13 bases lay in between.

This clone showed up just a few times. This rearrangement joins TRBV14 to TRBJ1-1; D is unresolved. The V gene lost 0 bases and the J gene lost 6 bases, with 14 bases spanning the gap. The CDR3 has 15 amino acids. Germline V gene sequence: CDR1 SGHDN, CDR2 FVKESK. In DNA form, the CDR3 reads TGTGCCAGCAGCCAAGAGTCCGCTTTGAGCTCTGAAGCTTTCTTT. Protein sequence: CASSQESALSSEAFF.

A few counts support this clone. The chain combines TRBV5-6 with TRBJ2-2; D gene ambiguous. Trimming pared 0 bases from V and 2 bases from J, leaving 8 bases between. The V gene's germline CDR1 is SGHDT and CDR2 YYEEEE. CDR3 length equals 15 residues. This CDR3 is CASSLERYNTGELFF. The CDR3 DNA reads TGTGCCAGCAGCTTGGAGCGTTATAACACCGGGGAGCTGTTTTTT.

V and J are TRBV19 and TRBJ1-2; TRBD1 is a possible D gene (5 bases). Trimming removed 3 bases from V and 2 bases from J, with 10 bases in between. Germline CDR1 and CDR2: LNHDA and SQIVND (reference sequence). The CDR3 has 14 amino acids. Here the CDR3 reads CASSIRDGNYGYTF. DNA of the CDR3: TGTGCCAGTAGTATCCGGGACGGAAACTATGGCTACACCTTC.